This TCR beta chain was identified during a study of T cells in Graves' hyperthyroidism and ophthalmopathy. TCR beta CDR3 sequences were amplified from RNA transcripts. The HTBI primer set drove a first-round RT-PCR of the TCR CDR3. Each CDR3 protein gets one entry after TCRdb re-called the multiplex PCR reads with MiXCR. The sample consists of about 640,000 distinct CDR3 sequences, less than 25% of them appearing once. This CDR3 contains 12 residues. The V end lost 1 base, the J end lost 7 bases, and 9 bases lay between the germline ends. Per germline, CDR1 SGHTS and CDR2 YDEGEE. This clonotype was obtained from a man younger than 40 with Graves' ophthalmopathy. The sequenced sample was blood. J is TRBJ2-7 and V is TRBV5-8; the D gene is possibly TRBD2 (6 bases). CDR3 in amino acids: CASSLMGTEQYF. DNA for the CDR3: TGTGCCAGCAGCTTGATGGGGACTGAGCAGTACTTC.